This T cell receptor beta chain was sequenced for a study of naive and memory T cell subsets (dated by TCRdb to the late 2010s). In the study overall: The study applied an open-source, UMI-based TCR alpha and beta sequencing pipeline to sorted naive and memory peripheral blood T cell subsets. The results of the functional CMV T cell responses matched the IgG serology results in every case. RNA was DNase-treated and reverse transcribed with TCR constant-region primers, mostly using SuperScript III.

There are 15 amino acids in the CDR3, from cysteine to phenylalanine inclusive. Just the 45-base CDR3 DNA is kept, in frame starting at base 1. CDR1 MNHEY and CDR2 SVGEGT are derived from the germline V gene. Unmatched junction bases come to 3, with V trimmed by 2 bases and J by 1 base. TCR alpha and beta chain libraries were amplified separately from the second PCR step onward. Donor CMV status was determined by IFNgamma production from CD4+ T cells after overnight stimulation of fresh PBMCs with CMV viral lysate. Using Miltenyi beads, CD4 T cells were first positively selected, and CD8 T cells were then positively selected from the CD4-negative fraction. Cells stained for CD3, CD4, CD8, CD45RA, CD27 and a live/dead dye were sorted on a BD Aria II into four subsets by CD45RA and CD27. Three healthy volunteers provided blood, and the blood of each volunteer was split into CD4 and CD8 T cells and then into four differentiation subsets. Approximately 0.11 L of peripheral blood was drawn per donor, and PBMC were isolated by Ficoll-Paque PLUS density-gradient centrifugation. The sorted cells were lysed in RLT buffer, after which RNA was extracted using a Qiagen RNeasy kit and kept at -80 degrees C.

Libraries were made using UMI-ligation and nested PCR. To cover both TRBC1 and TRBC2, the beta constant-region primer consisted of an equimolar mix of two oligonucleotides. Four rounds of PCR were used to amplify ligated cDNA, with nested alpha and beta constant-region primers being used together with the SP2 primer. A single-stranded oligonucleotide carrying the SP2 primer and a 12-nucleotide UMI was ligated to the 3' end of the cDNA by T4 RNA ligase 1. Incubation of the ligation reaction lasted roughly 19-24 hours at 16 degrees C. PCR2 was typically run as a SYBR Green qPCR and stopped at a predetermined threshold to prevent over-amplification. Apart from the first purification, every purification step used Agencourt AMPure XP magnetic beads. Library amounts were measured by Qubit and library quality was assessed on a TapeStation, where the main peak was expected at around 650 bp. The pooled libraries were sequenced on an Illumina MiSeq using v2 2x251 paired-end kits, which usually yielded roughly 0.9-2.3 million reads per sample. Libraries were pooled at approximately 4 nM per sample, and roughly 4.5-8% PhiX was added to improve cluster recognition. On the study's bioinformatics: FASTQ reads processed by Demultiplexor were assigned V and J genes by Decombinator through tag matching that tolerated a single base-pair mismatch. By using UMIs, Collapsinator corrected both sequencing errors and the frequency errors caused by PCR heterogeneity. TCRs were translated and CDR3s were extracted from the conserved cysteine to the FGXG phenylalanine by CDR3Translator, with non-productive sequences being flagged. Repertoires were subsampled to equal numbers of UMI-defined TCRs before Gini, Shannon entropy and inverse Simpson indices were calculated. Clonotype abundance distributions were fitted to a power law by maximum likelihood within the linear range. For one naive CD8 sample, the pipeline and MIGEC produced similar UMI counts, unique TCR numbers and clonal distributions. One analysis removed from the naive repertoire any naive TCRs that were also found in any memory subset from the same donor. A set of several thousand CMV-associated CDR3 sequences, compiled from VDJdb and a published dataset, was used to search the repertoires. TCRdb redid the processing of the public reads, applying fastp at Q25 and MiXCR, and retained in-frame beta chains. Merged by CDR3 protein, the rows form single entries marked with the most common genes and DNA. The V and J calls were determined by TCRdb, not by the authors. The sample includes tens of thousands of distinct CDR3 sequences, with about 8.2% observed a single time. The ten top clones hold 1.2% of the sample.

In its sample, this clonotype was seen a few times. No cognate antigen has been identified for it. Base qualities were left out, and no much larger clone turns up one base away. General study outcomes and caveats: RNA-based TCR counts may be affected by expression changes linked to T cell activation and differentiation. A clonotype was defined as a single alpha or beta chain sequence rather than as a paired alpha/beta receptor. Gini index rose and Shannon and inverse Simpson diversity fell from naive through CM, EM and EMRA in both CD4 and CD8 cells. Naive repertoires, especially CD8, contained a few larger clonotypes, possibly memory cells re-expressing CD45RA. A power law was followed by TCR abundance, with an exponent that differed between naive and memory subsets but was consistent across the three individuals. The repertoire findings for the naive and memory subsets could not be validated, as no ground truth was available. After error correction, only a single occurrence was seen for over 95% of naive TCR sequences, so much steeper abundance distributions were produced than in memory subsets.

The chain was built from TRBV6-2 or TRBV6-3 and TRBJ2-5; 8 bases in the junction line up with TRBD2. This receptor was obtained from a human donor in good health. The sequenced sample consisted of naive CD8+ T cells from blood. Reading the label with the study, this specimen's cell subset or site is: naive T cells, CD45RA high CD27+. This receptor carries the CDR3 CASSYVGRAQETQYF. The nucleotides are TGTGCCAGCAGTTACGTCGGGAGGGCCCAAGAGACCCAGTACTTC.